The 16 T cell receptor beta chains reported below all come from one sample, sequenced in a study of blood T cell repertoires in COVID-19 (TCRdb year 2020). The library was made by the immunoSEQ multiplex PCR assay. TCRdb provides this immuneACCESS table in a form limited to in-frame rearrangements. Some clones are lacking; in checked studies, under half of them reflect an unresolved V gene, and why the rest are absent is not known. This sample lists roughly 14,000 clones; around nine tenths were detected once. The ten biggest clones cover roughly 32% of the sample. The sample was peripheral blood. These receptors were collected from a human donor in a cohort sampled during active COVID-19.

The CDR3 here is CASSATSGRPHEQYF. CDR3 bases: TGTGCCAGCAGCGCCACGAGCGGGAGACCCCACGAGCAGTACTTC. The chain couples TRBV7-9 to TRBJ2-7, with 8 bases fitting TRBD2. Germline-derived CDR1 and CDR2 are SEHNR and FQNEAQ (reference sequence). The ends lost 5 bases at V and 5 bases at J; junction bases unmatched: 11. The CDR3 has 15 amino acids. Combining the CDR3 with reference TRBV7-9 and TRBJ2-7 gives the whole variable domain DTGVSQNPRHKITKRGQNVTFRCDPISEHNRLYWYRQTLGQGPEFLTYFQNEAQLEKSRLLSDRFSAERPKGSFSTLEIQRTEQGDSAMYLCASSATSGRPHEQYFGPGTRLTVT.

The chain carries TRBV5-1 and TRBJ2-2; D gene unclear. The germline CDR1 and CDR2 sequences are SGHRS and YFSETQ. The V end was cut by 0 bases, the J end by 6 bases, with 6 bases between. The CDR3 contains 13 residues. The CDR3 DNA reads as TGCGCCAGCAGCTTGGACGCGGCCGGGGAGCTGTTTTTT. It translates to CASSLDAAGELFF.

The chain carries TRBV7-8 and TRBJ2-7; 8 bases map to TRBD2. This CDR3 contains 15 residues. Per the germline V gene, CDR1 is SGHVS and CDR2 is FQNEAQ. Losses at the gene ends were 5 bases for V and 0 bases for J; bases not matched to a gene: 6. The CDR3 DNA follows: TGTGCCAGCAGCAAGGGACTAGTAGGCTCCTACGAGCAGTACTTC. Its protein is CASSKGLVGSYEQYF.

The sample holds a few counts of this clone. The V gene is TRBV7-2, the J gene TRBJ2-7; TRBD2 matches at 7 bases. Germline V gene sequence: CDR1 SGHTA, CDR2 FQGNSA. V was clipped by 4 bases and J by 0 bases; unmatched bases: 3. The CDR3 has 14 amino acids. The CDR3 region has the DNA TGTGCCAGCAGCTCCCGGGGGGACTCCTACGAGCAGTACTTC. This gives the protein CASSSRGDSYEQYF.

The chain has TRBV4-2 and TRBJ2-3; the match to TRBD2 covers 9 bases. Germline CDR1 LGHNA, CDR2 YNFKEQ. J was trimmed by 6 bases and V by 4 bases; bases with no gene match: 11. The CDR3 sequence is 16 residues long. The CDR3 region has the DNA TGTGCCAGCAGCCGTACTAGCGGGCCTAACGGGGATACGCAGTATTTT. It translates to CASSRTSGPNGDTQYF.

The rearrangement links TRBV6-5 to TRBJ2-7; TRBD1 is a possible D gene (5 bases). Trimming left V 7 bases short and J 9 bases short, with 13 bases between. The CDR3 has 11 residues. CDR1 is MNHEY, CDR2 SVGAGI, per germline. The DNA of the CDR3 is TGTGCCAGCATCTCCCAGGGTGTGCAGTACTTC. It is translated as CASISQGVQYF.

This clone has a single count. The rearrangement uses TRBV5-1 and TRBJ2-7; TRBD1 is a possible D gene (5 bases). This CDR3 has 14 amino acids. Trimming shortened V by 4 bases and J by 3 bases, and 14 bases separated the two germline ends. Germline V gives CDR1 SGHRS, CDR2 YFSETQ. In nucleotides, the CDR3 is TGCGCCAGCAGCCCCGGTTCAGGGAACTACGAGCAGTACTTC. Translation: CASSPGSGNYEQYF.

This rearrangement joins TRBV13 to TRBJ2-3, with 10 positions matching TRBD2. V gave up 4 bases and J gave up 2 bases; unmatched junction bases: 9. Germline CDR1 reads PRHDT; CDR2 reads FYEKMQ (reference sequence). The CDR3 runs to 17 residues. The CDR3 DNA reads TGTGCCAGCAGCTCCCAGCGGGGGGGGCGTTACACAGATACGCAGTATTTT. Amino acid sequence: CASSSQRGGRYTDTQYF.

The V gene is TRBV7-9, the J gene TRBJ2-1; perhaps TRBD2 as D (6 bases). Germline CDR1 reads SEHNR; CDR2 reads FQNEAQ (reference sequence). The V end was cut by 6 bases, the J end by 6 bases, with 12 bases between. The CDR3 has 13 residues. The CDR3, as DNA: TGTGCCAGCAGGGTCGGGAGTCCCAATGAGCAGTTCTTC. Translated, it gives CASRVGSPNEQFF.

The V gene is TRBV14, the J gene TRBJ2-7; no clear D gene. V was pared by 3 bases and J by 6 bases, with 18 bases between. CDR3 length: 15 residues. Germline lookup yields CDR1 SGHDN and CDR2 FVKESK. CDR3 sequence: CASSQAPLTTSEQYF. Here the CDR3 DNA reads TGTGCCAGCAGCCAGGCTCCATTAACCACCTCCGAGCAGTACTTC.

The chain joins TRBV11-3 to TRBJ2-7; D is uncertain. The V end was cut by 3 bases, the J end by 2 bases, with 11 bases between. The CDR3 is 14 residues long. Germline CDR1 reads SGHNT; CDR2 reads YENEEA. CDR3 coding DNA: TGTGCCAGCAGCTTGTTAACTTCGGCCTACGAGCAGTACTTC. Translating it yields CASSLLTSAYEQYF.

This clone was recorded once. The genes are TRBV4-1 and TRBJ2-7; TRBD1 might be the D (7 bases). The CDR3 is 16 amino acids. The V gene's germline CDR1 is MGHRA and CDR2 YSYEKL. Deletions cut 0 bases from V and 2 bases from J, with 14 bases between. The CDR3: CASSQDWQGGTYEQYF. The CDR3 region has the DNA TGCGCCAGCAGCCAAGATTGGCAGGGGGGCACCTACGAGCAGTACTTC.

In this sample, this clone turned up a few times. The chain combines TRBV5-4 with TRBJ1-2; maybe TRBD1 (5 bases). Trimming pared 0 bases from V and 2 bases from J, leaving 17 bases between. The CDR3 totals 17 residues. CDR1 is SGHNT, CDR2 YYREEE, per germline (reference sequence). In nucleotides, the CDR3 is TGTGCCAGCAGCTTGGAATATGGGGCTCCGACCAACTATGGCTACACCTTC. Translating it yields CASSLEYGAPTNYGYTF.

Here the CDR3 reads CASVQGWSEQFF. The DNA for the CDR3 is TGTGCCAGCGTACAGGGTTGGAGTGAGCAGTTCTTC. V and J are TRBV6-6 and TRBJ2-1, with D perhaps matching TRBD1 (6 bases). The ends were cut back, 8 bases at V and 9 bases at J, with 14 bases in the middle. Germline V gene lookup returns CDR1 MNHNY and CDR2 SVGAGI (reference sequence). The CDR3 length is 12 residues.

The rearrangement uses TRBV7-9 and TRBJ2-7; no clear D. The V gene's germline CDR1 is SEHNR and CDR2 FQNEAQ (reference sequence). The CDR3 has 11 amino acids. V was cut by 5 bases and J by 3 bases, with 5 bases left in between. The CDR3 protein is CASSPSYEQYF. CDR3 DNA sequence: TGTGCCAGCAGCCCCAGCTACGAGCAGTACTTC.

The rearrangement joins TRBV6-1 to TRBJ2-5; no definite D call. Germline V CDR1 and CDR2: MNHNS, SASEGT. The CDR3 has 14 amino acids. V was pared by 3 bases and J by 5 bases, with 13 bases between. The CDR3 sequence is CASSERFTRETQYF. In DNA form, the CDR3 reads TGTGCCAGCAGTGAGAGGTTCACACGGGAGACCCAGTACTTC.